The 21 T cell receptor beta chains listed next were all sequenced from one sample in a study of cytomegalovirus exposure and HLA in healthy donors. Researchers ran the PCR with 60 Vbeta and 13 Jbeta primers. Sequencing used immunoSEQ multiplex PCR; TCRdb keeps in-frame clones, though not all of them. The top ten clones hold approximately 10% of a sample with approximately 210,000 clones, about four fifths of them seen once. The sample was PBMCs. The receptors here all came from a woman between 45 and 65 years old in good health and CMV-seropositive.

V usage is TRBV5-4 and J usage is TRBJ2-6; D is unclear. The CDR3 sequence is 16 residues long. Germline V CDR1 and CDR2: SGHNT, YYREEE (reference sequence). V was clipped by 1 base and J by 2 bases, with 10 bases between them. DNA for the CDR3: TGTGCCAGCAGCTTGAATATAATCGCTGGGGCCAACGTCCTGACTTTC. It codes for CASSLNIIAGANVLTF.

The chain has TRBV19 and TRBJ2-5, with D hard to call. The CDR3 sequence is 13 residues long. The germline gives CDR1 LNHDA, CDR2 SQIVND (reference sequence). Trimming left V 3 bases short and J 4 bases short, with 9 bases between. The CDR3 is CASSISLVETQYF. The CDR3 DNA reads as TGTGCCAGTAGTATTAGCTTGGTAGAGACCCAGTACTTC. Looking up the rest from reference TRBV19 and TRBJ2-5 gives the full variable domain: DGGITQSPKYLFRKEGQNVTLSCEQNLNHDAMYWYRQDPGQGLRLIYYSQIVNDFQKGDIAEGYSVSREKKESFPLTVTSAQKNPTAFYLCASSISLVETQYFGPGTRLLVL.

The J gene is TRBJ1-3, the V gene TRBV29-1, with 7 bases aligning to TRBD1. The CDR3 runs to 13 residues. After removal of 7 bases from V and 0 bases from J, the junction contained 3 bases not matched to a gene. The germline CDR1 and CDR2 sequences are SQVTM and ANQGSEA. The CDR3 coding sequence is TGCAGCGCGACAGGGATCTCTGGAAACACCATATATTTT. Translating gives CSATGISGNTIYF.

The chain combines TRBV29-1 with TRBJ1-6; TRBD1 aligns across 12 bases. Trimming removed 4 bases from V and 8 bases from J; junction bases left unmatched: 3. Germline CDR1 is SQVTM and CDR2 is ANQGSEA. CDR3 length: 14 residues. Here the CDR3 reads CSVGDRGPHSPLHF. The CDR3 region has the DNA TGCAGCGTTGGGGACAGGGGGCCGCATTCACCCCTCCACTTT.

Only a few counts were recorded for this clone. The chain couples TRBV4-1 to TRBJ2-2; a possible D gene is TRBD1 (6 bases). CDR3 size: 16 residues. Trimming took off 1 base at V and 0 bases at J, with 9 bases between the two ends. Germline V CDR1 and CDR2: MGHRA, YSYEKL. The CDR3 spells CASSQGQAANTGELFF. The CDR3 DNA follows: TGCGCCAGCAGCCAAGGACAGGCCGCGAACACCGGGGAGCTGTTTTTT.

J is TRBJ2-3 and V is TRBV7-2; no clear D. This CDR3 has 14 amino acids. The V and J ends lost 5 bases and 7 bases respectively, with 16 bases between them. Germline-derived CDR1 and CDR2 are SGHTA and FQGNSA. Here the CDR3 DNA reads TGTGCCAGCAGCCCCCGGTCCCACTCTAATACGCAGTATTTT. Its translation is CASSPRSHSNTQYF.

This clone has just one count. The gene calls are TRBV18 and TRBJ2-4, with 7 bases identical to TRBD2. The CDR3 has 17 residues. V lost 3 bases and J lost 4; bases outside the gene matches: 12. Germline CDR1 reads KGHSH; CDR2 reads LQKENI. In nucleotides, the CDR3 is TGTGCCAGCTCACCTCCGAAGCCGGGACTAACGAAAAACATTCAGTACTTC. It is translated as CASSPPKPGLTKNIQYF.

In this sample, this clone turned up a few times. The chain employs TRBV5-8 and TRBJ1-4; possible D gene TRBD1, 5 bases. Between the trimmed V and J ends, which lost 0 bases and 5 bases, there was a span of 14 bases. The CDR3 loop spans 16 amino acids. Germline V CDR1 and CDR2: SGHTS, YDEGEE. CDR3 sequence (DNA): TGTGCCAGCAGCTTGGGCCGTGGGACTCGGAATGAAAAACTGTTTTTT. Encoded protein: CASSLGRGTRNEKLFF.

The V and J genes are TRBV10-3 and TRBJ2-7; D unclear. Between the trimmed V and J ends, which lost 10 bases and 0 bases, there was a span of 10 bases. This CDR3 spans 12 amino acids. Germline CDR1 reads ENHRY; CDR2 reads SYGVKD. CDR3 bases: TGTGCCACGGAGAGTAGCTCCTACGAGCAGTACTTC. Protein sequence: CATESSSYEQYF.

The CDR3: CASRGLAGTQETQYF. As DNA, the CDR3 is TGTGCCAGCCGGGGACTAGCGGGGACCCAAGAGACCCAGTACTTC. This rearrangement joins TRBV2 to TRBJ2-5; 13 bases map to TRBD2. This CDR3 is 15 amino acids long. CDR1 is SNHLY, CDR2 FYNNEI, per germline. With 8 bases clipped from V and 1 base from J, the junction kept 4 bases outside the gene matches.

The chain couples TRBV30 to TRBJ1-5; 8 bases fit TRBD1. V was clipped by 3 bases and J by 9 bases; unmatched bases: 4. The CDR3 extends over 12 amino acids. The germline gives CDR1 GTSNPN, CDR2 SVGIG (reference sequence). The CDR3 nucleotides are TGTGCCTGGAGCGCCACAGGGGGGCCCCAGCATTTT. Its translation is CAWSATGGPQHF. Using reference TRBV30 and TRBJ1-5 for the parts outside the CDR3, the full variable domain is SQTIHQWPATLVQPVGSPLSLECTVEGTSNPNLYWYRQAAGRGLQLLFYSVGIGQISSEVPQNLSASRPQDRQFILSSKKLLLSDSGFYLCAWSATGGPQHFGDGTRLSIL.

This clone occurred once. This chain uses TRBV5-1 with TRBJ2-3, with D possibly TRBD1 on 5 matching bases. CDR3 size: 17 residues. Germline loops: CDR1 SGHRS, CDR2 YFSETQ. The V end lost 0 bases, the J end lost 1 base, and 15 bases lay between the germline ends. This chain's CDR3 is CASSLALGARGTDTQYF. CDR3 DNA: TGCGCCAGCAGCTTGGCTTTAGGGGCACGGGGCACAGATACGCAGTATTTT.

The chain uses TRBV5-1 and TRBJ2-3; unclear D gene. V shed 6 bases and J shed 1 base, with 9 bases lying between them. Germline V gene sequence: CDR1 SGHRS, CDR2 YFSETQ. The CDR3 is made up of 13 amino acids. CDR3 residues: CASTLSGTDTQYF. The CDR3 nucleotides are TGCGCCAGCACCCTGAGCGGCACAGATACGCAGTATTTT.

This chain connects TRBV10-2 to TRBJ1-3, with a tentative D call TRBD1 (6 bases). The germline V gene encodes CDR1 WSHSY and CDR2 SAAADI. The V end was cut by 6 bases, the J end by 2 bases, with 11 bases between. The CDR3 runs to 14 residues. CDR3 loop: CASSLTGTGNTIYF. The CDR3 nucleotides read TGCGCCAGCAGCCTTACAGGGACTGGAAACACCATATATTTT.

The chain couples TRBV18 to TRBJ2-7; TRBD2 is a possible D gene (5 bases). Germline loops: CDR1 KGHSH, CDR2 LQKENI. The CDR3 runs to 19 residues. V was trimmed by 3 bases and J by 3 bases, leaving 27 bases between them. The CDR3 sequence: CASSPTVGVRGGGSYEQYF. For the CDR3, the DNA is TGTGCCAGCTCACCGACGGTCGGGGTCAGAGGCGGTGGCAGCTACGAGCAGTACTTC.

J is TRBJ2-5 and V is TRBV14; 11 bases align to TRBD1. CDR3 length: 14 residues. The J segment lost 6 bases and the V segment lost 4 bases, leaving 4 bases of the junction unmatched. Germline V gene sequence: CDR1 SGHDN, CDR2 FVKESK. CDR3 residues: CASSLGQGVKTQYF. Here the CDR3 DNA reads TGTGCCAGCAGCCTGGGACAGGGGGTAAAGACCCAGTACTTC.

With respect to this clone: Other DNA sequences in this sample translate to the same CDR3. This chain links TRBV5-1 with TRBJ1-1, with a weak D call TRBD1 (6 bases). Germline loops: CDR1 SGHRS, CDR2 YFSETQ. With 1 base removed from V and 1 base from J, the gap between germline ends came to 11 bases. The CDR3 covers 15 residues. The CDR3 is CASSLNPGQNTEAFF. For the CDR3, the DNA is TGCGCCAGCAGCTTGAATCCGGGACAGAACACTGAAGCTTTCTTT.

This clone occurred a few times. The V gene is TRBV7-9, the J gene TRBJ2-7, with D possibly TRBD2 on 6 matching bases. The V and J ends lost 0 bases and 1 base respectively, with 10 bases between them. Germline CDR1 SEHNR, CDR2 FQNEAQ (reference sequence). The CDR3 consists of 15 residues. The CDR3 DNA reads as TGTGCCAGCAGCTTAGCTGGACTATTATCCTACGAGCAGTACTTC. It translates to CASSLAGLLSYEQYF.

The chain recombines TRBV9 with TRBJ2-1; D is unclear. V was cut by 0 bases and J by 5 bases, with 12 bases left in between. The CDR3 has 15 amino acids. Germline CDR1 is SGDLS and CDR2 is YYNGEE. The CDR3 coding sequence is TGTGCCAGCAGCGTAGACGGAAAACAGAACAATGAGCAGTTCTTC. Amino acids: CASSVDGKQNNEQFF.

The CDR3 region is CASSQSGERSYNEQFF. The CDR3 coding sequence is TGTGCCAGCAGCCAATCAGGGGAGAGGTCCTACAATGAGCAGTTCTTC. This sequence joins TRBV4-2 and TRBJ2-1, with a tentative D call TRBD1 (6 bases). The CDR3 contains 16 residues. Germline assignment: CDR1 LGHNA and CDR2 YNFKEQ. The V end was cut by 2 bases, the J end by 1 base, with 12 bases between.

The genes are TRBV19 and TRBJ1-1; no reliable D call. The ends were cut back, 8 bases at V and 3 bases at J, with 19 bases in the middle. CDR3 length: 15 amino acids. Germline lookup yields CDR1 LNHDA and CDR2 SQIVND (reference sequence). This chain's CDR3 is CASRKWDRGDTEAFF. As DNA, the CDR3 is TGTGCCAGTCGAAAGTGGGATCGGGGAGACACTGAAGCTTTCTTT. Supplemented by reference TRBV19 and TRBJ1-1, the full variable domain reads DGGITQSPKYLFRKEGQNVTLSCEQNLNHDAMYWYRQDPGQGLRLIYYSQIVNDFQKGDIAEGYSVSREKKESFPLTVTSAQKNPTAFYLCASRKWDRGDTEAFFGQGTRLTVV.